These T cell receptor beta chains were read from a single sample in a study of Tregs in tolerant kidney transplant recipients. Assay: immunoSEQ multiplex PCR; the TCRdb copy retains only in-frame clones and omits some. The table lists about 90,000 clones, roughly 93% of them singletons, with 1.6% in the top ten. Specimen: CD4+ T cells from blood (PBMCs), collected 12 months after the transplant. These receptor sequences come from a human patient who received a combined kidney and bone marrow transplant. Some T cells may arise from the graft donor. CDR3s include the opening cysteine and the closing phenylalanine or tryptophan. The D gene is left open where the match is weak. Some rows mark clone size as missing; the rest say once, few, many or name a class of expanded clone.

j_gene | v_gene | d_gene | abundance | CDR3nt | CDR3aa
TRBJ1-2 | TRBV19 | TRBD1 | . | TGTGCCAGTAGTTCTTCGACAGGGGGCGGTGGTGGCTACACCTTC | CASSSSTGGGGGYTF
TRBJ1-1 | TRBV10-3 | TRBD1 | . | TGTGCCATCAGTGAGTCTAAATGGACAGGCTACACTGAAGCTTTCTTT | CAISESKWTGYTEAFF
TRBJ1-2 | TRBV7-2 | . | few | TGTGCCAGCAGCTTTGGAGTTAACTATGGCTACACCTTC | CASSFGVNYGYTF
TRBJ1-2 | TRBV28 | TRBD1 | . | TGTGCCATCAGAGGGGGCCCACCCTATGGCTACACCTTC | CAIRGGPPYGYTF
TRBJ2-7 | TRBV7-3 | TRBD2 | . | TGTGCCAGCAGCTATAGGACTAGCGGGAGACGCAGCGAGCAGTACTTC | CASSYRTSGRRSEQYF
TRBJ2-7 | TRBV18 | TRBD1 | . | TGTGCCAGCTCACCGAGGACAGGGGGCTACGAGCAGTACTTC | CASSPRTGGYEQYF
TRBJ2-7 | TRBV5-1 | TRBD2 | once | TGCGCCAGCAACCTTAGCAGGCGGGGGGAGCAGTACTTC | CASNLSRRGEQYF
TRBJ2-1 | TRBV10-3 | . | . | TGTGCCATCAGTTCGGGGTTCGGCGGGGTTGATGAGCAGTTCTTC | CAISSGFGGVDEQFF
TRBJ2-1 | TRBV5-4 | TRBD2 | . | TGTGCCAGCAGCTTGGAGACCGGGACTAGCGGGAGGTTTACCTACAATGAGCAGTTCTTC | CASSLETGTSGRFTYNEQFF
TRBJ2-5 | TRBV5-4 | TRBD2 | . | TGTGCCAGCAGCTACTGGGGGGGAGAGACCCAGTACTTC | CASSYWGGETQYF
TRBJ2-1 | TRBV6-5 | TRBD2 | . | TGTGCCAGCAGCCGAAGTCTAGCGGGACACAATGAGCAGTTCTTC | CASSRSLAGHNEQFF
TRBJ1-5 | TRBV11-2 | TRBD1 | . | TGTGCCAGCAGCTCCGACAGGGATAATCAGCCCCAGCATTTT | CASSSDRDNQPQHF
TRBJ2-1 | TRBV4-3 | . | . | TGCGCCAGCAGCCTAAGGGCGGGGACTGAGCAGTTCTTC | CASSLRAGTEQFF
TRBJ1-3 | TRBV11-2 | . | . | TGTGCCAGCAGCTTAGTATCCGGTAACTCTGGAAACACCATATATTTT | CASSLVSGNSGNTIYF